This T cell receptor (beta chain) was found in a study of blood T cell repertoires in COVID-19. The wider study: COVID-19 samples, acute and convalescent, were from the United States, Italy and Spain.

The V gene lost 4 bases and the J gene lost 0 bases, with 7 bases spanning the gap. Germline V gene sequence: CDR1 LGHNA, CDR2 YNFKEQ. The CDR3 loop spans 13 amino acids. Methods used by the authors: The authors estimated nucleated cell counts from reference gene primer amplification. Here immunoSEQ multiplex PCR was the method, and the copy in TCRdb shows in-frame clones only, minus some. V and J calls and clone size are as listed in that table; D and trimming were resolved from the DNA. The sample lists 200,000 to 250,000 clones, roughly 90% occurring once. The chain carries TRBV4-2 and TRBJ2-7; the D gene is possibly TRBD1 (6 bases). The sample consisted of peripheral blood. This receptor was obtained from a man in his 70s with acute or convalescent COVID-19. Written as DNA, the CDR3 is TGTGCCAGCAGCCGGGACATCTCCTACGAGCAGTACTTC. Protein product: CASSRDISYEQYF.